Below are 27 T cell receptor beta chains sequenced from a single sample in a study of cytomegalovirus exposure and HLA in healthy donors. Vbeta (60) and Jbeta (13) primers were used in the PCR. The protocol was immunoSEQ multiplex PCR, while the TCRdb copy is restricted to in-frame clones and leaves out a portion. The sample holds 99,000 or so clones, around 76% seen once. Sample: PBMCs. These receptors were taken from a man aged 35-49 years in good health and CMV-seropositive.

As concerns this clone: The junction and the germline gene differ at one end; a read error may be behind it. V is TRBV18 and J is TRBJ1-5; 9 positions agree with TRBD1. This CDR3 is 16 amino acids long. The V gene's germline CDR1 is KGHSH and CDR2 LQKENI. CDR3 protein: CASSSRDRATNPPQHF. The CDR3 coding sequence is TGTGCCAGCTCATCCCGGGACAGGGCGACAAATCCGCCCCAGCATTTT.

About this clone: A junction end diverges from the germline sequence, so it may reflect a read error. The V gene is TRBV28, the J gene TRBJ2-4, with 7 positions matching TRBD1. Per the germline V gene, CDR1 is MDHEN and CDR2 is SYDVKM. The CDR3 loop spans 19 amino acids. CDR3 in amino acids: CASSPGDSEKPLAKNSQYF. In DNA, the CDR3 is TGTGCCAGCAGTCCCGGGGACAGCGAAAAACCCCTAGCCAAAAACAGTCAGTACTTC. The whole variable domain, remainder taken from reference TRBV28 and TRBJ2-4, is DVKVTQSSRYLVKRTGEKVFLECVQDMDHENMFWYRQDPGLGLRLIYFSYDVKMKEKGDIPEGYSVSREKKERFSLILESASTNQTSMYLCASSPGDSEKPLAKNSQYFGAGTRLSVL.

This CDR3 is CASSQGETQYF. For the CDR3, the DNA is TGTGCCAGCAGCCAGGGGGAGACCCAGTACTTC. The chain links TRBV7-3 to TRBJ2-5, with D possibly TRBD1 on 6 matching bases. This CDR3 is 11 amino acids long. Germline V gene data show CDR1 as SGHTA and CDR2 as FQGTGA. Trimming cost V 5 bases and J 5 bases, with 6 bases left between them.

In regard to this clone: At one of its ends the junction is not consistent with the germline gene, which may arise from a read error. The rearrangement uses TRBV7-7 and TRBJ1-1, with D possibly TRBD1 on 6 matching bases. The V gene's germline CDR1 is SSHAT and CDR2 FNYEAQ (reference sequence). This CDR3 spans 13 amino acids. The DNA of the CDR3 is TGTGCTAGCAGCCTAACAGGGAGAACTGAAGCTTTCTTT. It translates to CASSLTGRTEAFF.

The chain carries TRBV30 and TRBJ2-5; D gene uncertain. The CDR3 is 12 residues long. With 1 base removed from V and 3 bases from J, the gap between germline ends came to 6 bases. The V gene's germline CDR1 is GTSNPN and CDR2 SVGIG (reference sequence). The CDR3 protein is CAWSAQKETQYF. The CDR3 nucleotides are TGTGCCTGGAGTGCCCAGAAAGAGACCCAGTACTTC.

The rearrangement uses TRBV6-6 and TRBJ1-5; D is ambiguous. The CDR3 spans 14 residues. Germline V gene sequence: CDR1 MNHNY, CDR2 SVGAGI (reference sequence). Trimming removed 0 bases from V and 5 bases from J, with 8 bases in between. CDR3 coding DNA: TGTGCCAGCAGTTACTCACAGCCAGATCAGCCCCAGCATTTT. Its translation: CASSYSQPDQPQHF.

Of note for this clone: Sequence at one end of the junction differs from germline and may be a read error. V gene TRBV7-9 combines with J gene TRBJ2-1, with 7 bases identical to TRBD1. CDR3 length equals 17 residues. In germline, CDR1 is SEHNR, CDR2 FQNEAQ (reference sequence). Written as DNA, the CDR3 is TGTTCCAGCAGCCTCTCCCCCCTGGGACAGCCCTACAATGAGCAGTTCTTC. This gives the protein CSSSLSPLGQPYNEQFF. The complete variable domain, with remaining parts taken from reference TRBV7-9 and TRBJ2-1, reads DTGVSQNPRHKITKRGQNVTFRCDPISEHNRLYWYRQTLGQGPEFLTYFQNEAQLEKSRLLSDRFSAERPKGSFSTLEIQRTEQGDSAMYLCSSSLSPLGQPYNEQFFGPGTRLTVL.

DNA for the CDR3: TGTGCCAGCAGCGGTTGGGGGGGCGTAGGTGAAAAACTGTTTTTT. Translation gives CASSGWGGVGEKLFF. V usage is TRBV9 and J usage is TRBJ1-4; D is perhaps TRBD1 (6 bases). Between the trimmed V and J ends, which lost 3 bases and 7 bases, there was a span of 16 bases. The CDR3 consists of 15 residues. Germline CDR1 reads SGDLS; CDR2 reads YYNGEE.

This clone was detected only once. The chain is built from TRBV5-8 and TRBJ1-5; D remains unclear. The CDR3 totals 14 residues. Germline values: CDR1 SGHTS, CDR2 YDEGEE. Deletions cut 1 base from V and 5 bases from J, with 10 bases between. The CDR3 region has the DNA TGTGCCAGCAGCTTGAAACTGCCGTATCAGCCCCAGCATTTT. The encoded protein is CASSLKLPYQPQHF.

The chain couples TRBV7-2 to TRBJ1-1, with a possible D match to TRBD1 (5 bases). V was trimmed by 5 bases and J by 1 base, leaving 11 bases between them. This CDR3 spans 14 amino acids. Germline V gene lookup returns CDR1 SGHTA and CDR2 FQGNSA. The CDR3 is CASSPRRENTEAFF. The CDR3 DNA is TGTGCCAGCAGCCCCCGCAGGGAGAACACTGAAGCTTTCTTT.

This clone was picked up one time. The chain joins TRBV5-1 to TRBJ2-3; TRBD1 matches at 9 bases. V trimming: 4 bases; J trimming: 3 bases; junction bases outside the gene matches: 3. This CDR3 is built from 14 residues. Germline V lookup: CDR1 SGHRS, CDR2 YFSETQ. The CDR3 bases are TGCGCCAGCAGCCGGGACAGGGTAACAGATACGCAGTATTTT. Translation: CASSRDRVTDTQYF.

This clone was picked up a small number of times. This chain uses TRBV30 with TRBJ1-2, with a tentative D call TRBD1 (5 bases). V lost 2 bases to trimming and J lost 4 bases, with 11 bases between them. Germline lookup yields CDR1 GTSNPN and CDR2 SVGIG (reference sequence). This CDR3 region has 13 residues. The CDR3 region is CAWSPQAFYGYTF. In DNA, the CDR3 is TGTGCCTGGAGTCCACAGGCCTTCTATGGCTACACCTTC.

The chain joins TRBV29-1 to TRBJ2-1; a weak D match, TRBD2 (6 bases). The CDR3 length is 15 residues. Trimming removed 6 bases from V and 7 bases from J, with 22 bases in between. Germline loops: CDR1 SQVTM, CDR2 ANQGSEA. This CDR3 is CSVVLGTGVENEQFF. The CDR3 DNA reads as TGCAGCGTCGTACTAGGGACTGGGGTCGAGAATGAGCAGTTCTTC.

The CDR3 nucleotides are TGCGCCAGCAGCTTGGGTCCCCGGGAGGTTTCCTACGAGCAGTACTTC. Translation: CASSLGPREVSYEQYF. The chain uses TRBV5-1 and TRBJ2-7; 7 bases are a match to TRBD2. Germline V gene data show CDR1 as SGHRS and CDR2 as YFSETQ. Trimming took 0 bases from V and 1 from J; bases not matched to a gene: 7. CDR3 length: 16 amino acids.

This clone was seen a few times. The CDR3 here is CASSQQPSSLPQYF. CDR3 nucleotides: TGCGCCAGCAGCCAACAGCCTAGCTCCCTCCCGCAGTACTTC. The rearrangement joins TRBV4-3 to TRBJ2-7, with D perhaps TRBD2 (5 bases). Per germline, CDR1 LGHNA and CDR2 YSLEER. V was trimmed by 2 bases and J by 9 bases, leaving 17 bases between them. This CDR3 contains 14 residues.

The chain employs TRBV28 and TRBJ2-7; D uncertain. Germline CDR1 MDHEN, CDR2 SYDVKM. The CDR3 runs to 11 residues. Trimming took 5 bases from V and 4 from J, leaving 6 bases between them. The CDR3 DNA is TGTGCCAGCAGTGTCAGGTACGAGCAGTACTTC. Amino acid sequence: CASSVRYEQYF.

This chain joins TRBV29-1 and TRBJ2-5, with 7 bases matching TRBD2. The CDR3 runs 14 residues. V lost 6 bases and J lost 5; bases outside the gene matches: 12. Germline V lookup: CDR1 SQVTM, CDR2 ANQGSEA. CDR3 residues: CSVRPGLDRETQYF. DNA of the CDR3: TGCAGCGTCCGTCCCGGACTAGATAGGGAGACCCAGTACTTC.

As DNA, the CDR3 is TGTGCCAGCAGTGCGGGACAGGGTAGGGTTGAGACCCAGTACTTC. It specifies CASSAGQGRVETQYF. The V call is TRBV2, the J call TRBJ2-5; TRBD1 agrees at 9 bases. Germline V CDR1 and CDR2: SNHLY, FYNNEI. J lost 5 bases, V lost 4 bases, and 8 bases had no gene match. The CDR3 runs 15 residues.

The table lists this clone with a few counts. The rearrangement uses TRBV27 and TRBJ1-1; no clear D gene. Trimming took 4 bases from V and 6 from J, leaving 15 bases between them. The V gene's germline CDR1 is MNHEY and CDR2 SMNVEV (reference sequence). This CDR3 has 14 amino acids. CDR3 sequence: CASSSLTRSPEAFF. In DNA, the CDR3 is TGTGCCAGCAGTTCCCTCACACGGAGCCCTGAAGCTTTCTTT.

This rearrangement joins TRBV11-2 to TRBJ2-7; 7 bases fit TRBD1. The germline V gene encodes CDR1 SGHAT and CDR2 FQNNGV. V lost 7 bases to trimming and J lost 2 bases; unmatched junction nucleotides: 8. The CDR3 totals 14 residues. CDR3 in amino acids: CASTTGTVAYEQYF. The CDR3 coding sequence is TGTGCCAGCACCACCGGGACAGTAGCCTACGAGCAGTACTTC.

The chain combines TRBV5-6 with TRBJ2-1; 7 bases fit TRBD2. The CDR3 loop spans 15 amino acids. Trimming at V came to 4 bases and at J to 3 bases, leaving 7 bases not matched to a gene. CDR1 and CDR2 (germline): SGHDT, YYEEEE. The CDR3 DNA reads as TGTGCCAGCAGCCGTAGCGGGTCGAACTACAATGAGCAGTTCTTC. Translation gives CASSRSGSNYNEQFF.

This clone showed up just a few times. The CDR3 is CATSPRQGADGYTF. The CDR3 bases are TGTGCCACCAGCCCAAGACAGGGGGCGGATGGCTACACCTTC. The V gene is TRBV15, the J gene TRBJ1-2; TRBD1 aligns across 10 bases. V lost 5 bases, J lost 6 bases, and 6 bases stayed unmatched. The CDR3 has 14 residues. CDR1 and CDR2 from the germline V gene are LNHNV and YYDKDF (reference sequence).

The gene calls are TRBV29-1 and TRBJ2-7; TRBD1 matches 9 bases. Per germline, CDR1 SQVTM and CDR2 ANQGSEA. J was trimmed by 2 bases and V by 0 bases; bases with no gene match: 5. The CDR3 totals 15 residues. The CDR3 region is CSVEDGDRDAYEQYF. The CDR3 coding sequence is TGCAGCGTTGAAGATGGGGACAGGGACGCCTACGAGCAGTACTTC.

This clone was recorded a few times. The CDR3 DNA reads TGTGCCAGCAGCTTGTTACTCCAAGAGACCCAGTACTTC. Amino acids: CASSLLLQETQYF. The chain combines TRBV5-6 with TRBJ2-5; no reliable D call. This CDR3 is built from 13 residues. The V gene's germline CDR1 is SGHDT and CDR2 YYEEEE. Between the trimmed V and J ends, which lost 1 base and 1 base, there was a span of 5 bases.

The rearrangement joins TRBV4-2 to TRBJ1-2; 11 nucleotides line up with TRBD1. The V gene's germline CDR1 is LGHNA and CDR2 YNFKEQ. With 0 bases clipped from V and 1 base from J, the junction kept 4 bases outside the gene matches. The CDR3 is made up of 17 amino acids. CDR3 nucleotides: TGTGCCAGCAGCCAAGAATGGGACAGGGGGTTTAACTATGGCTACACCTTC. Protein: CASSQEWDRGFNYGYTF.

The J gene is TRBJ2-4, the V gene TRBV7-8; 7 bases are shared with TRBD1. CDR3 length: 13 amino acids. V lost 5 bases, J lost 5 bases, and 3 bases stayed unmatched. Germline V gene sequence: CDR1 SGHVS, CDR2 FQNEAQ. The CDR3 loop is CASSRGQQNIQYF. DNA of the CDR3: TGTGCCAGCAGCCGGGGACAGCAAAACATTCAGTACTTC.

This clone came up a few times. The CDR3 bases are TGCGCCAGCCGCTCTCTAACAGGGGGCGCAGGCTATGGCTACACCTTC. This gives the protein CASRSLTGGAGYGYTF. The gene calls are TRBV23-1 and TRBJ1-2, with 9 bases aligning to TRBD1. TRBV23-1 is an open reading frame, and its role is uncertain. Trimming at V came to 8 bases and at J to 4 bases, leaving 14 bases not matched to a gene. The CDR3 has 16 amino acids.